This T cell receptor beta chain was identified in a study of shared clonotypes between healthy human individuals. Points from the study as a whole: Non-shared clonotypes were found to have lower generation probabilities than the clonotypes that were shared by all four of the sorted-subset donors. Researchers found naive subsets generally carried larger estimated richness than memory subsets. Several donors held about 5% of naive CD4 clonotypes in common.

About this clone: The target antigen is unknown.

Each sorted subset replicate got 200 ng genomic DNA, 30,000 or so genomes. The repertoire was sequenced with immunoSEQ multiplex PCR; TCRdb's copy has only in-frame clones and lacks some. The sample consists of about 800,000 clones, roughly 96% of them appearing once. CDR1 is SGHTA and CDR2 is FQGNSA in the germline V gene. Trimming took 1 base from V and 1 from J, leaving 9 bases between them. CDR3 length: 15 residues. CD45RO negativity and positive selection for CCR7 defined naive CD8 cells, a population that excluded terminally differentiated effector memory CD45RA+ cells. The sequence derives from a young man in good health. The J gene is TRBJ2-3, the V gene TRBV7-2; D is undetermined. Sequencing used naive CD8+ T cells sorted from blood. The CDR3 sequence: CASSLVSYRTDTQYF. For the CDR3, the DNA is TGTGCCAGCAGCTTAGTCTCCTACCGCACAGATACGCAGTATTTT.